Following are 5 T cell receptor beta chains from one sample sequenced in a study of blood T cell repertoires in COVID-19 (dated by TCRdb to about 2020). Library construction relied on the immunoSEQ multiplex PCR assay. TCRdb carries this immuneACCESS record with in-frame sequences only. Its versions omit some clonotypes, under half of them owing to an unresolved V gene in the studies checked, with the rest unexplained. The sample table contains 200,000 to 250,000 clones; only one count was recorded for about 86% of them. The leading ten clones occupy approximately 4.2% of the sample. Source material: PBMCs or T cells enriched from blood (not recorded which). These receptors all stem from a woman between 40 and 55 years old with acute COVID-19.

The chain joins TRBV10-1 to TRBJ2-7, with TRBD2 matching 10 bases. This CDR3 contains 18 residues. The trim removed 3 bases at V and 5 bases at J, leaving 16 bases unmatched. Germline V gene sequence: CDR1 WNHNN, CDR2 SYGVQD (reference sequence). The CDR3 nucleotides are TGCGCCAGCAGTGAAGAGTTCGAAGCGGGAGGGCCGTTCGACGAGCAGTACTTC. This encodes CASSEEFEAGGPFDEQYF.

The V gene is TRBV5-5, the J gene TRBJ2-5, with D tentatively TRBD1 (5 bases). This CDR3 is built from 16 residues. The germline gives CDR1 SGHKS, CDR2 YYEKEE (reference sequence). V was shortened by 0 bases and J by 1 base, with 13 bases between the two germline ends. CDR3 region: CASSLGGGAPQETQYF. CDR3 DNA sequence: TGTGCCAGCAGCTTGGGGGGCGGAGCCCCCCAAGAGACCCAGTACTTC.

This clone was recorded only once. V and J are TRBV2 and TRBJ2-3, with TRBD2 matching 7 bases. The CDR3 is 14 amino acids. Trimming took 5 bases from V and 4 from J; bases not matched to a gene: 6. Per germline, CDR1 SNHLY and CDR2 FYNNEI. CDR3 protein: CASSTGTTADTQYF. CDR3 in DNA: TGTGCCAGCAGTACCGGGACTACCGCAGATACGCAGTATTTT.

The V and J genes are TRBV12-3 or TRBV12-4 and TRBJ2-1; D is undetermined. The germline V and J ends were trimmed by 6 bases and 11 bases, with 11 bases remaining between them. The CDR3 has 11 residues. CDR3 in DNA: TGTGCCAGCAGGCGAGATGTAAAGCAGTTCTTC. Translating gives CASRRDVKQFF.

The chain links TRBV10-3 to TRBJ2-7; TRBD2 might be the D (5 bases). Trimming pared 0 bases from V and 3 bases from J, leaving 6 bases between. CDR1 is ENHRY and CDR2 is SYGVKD in the germline V gene. The CDR3 length is 13 residues. The CDR3 DNA sequence: TGTGCCATCAGTGAGTCGGGGAGCTACGAGCAGTACTTC. It is translated as CAISESGSYEQYF.